The 24 T cell receptor beta chains given below trace back to one sample, sequenced in a study of human T cells and chemical hapten exposure (dated by TCRdb to the early 2020s). The time point label for this specimen denotes: pre-sensitization, week 0. Read against the paper, the sample's treatment or condition label means: therapeutic diphenylcyclopropenone sensitization with weekly scalp DPC. Library preparation was by RACE. Sequenced using a NextSeq 500. TCRdb itself trimmed the public reads at Q25 with fastp, ran MiXCR and retained productive beta chains. For every CDR3 protein sequence, its rows merge into one entry that carries the most common genes and DNA. A total of about 51,000 distinct CDR3 sequences appear in this sample, about a tenth of them only once. The leading ten clones occupy 14% of the sample. The sequencing here drew on whole blood, taken in connection with sensitization to the hapten diphenylcyclopropenone (DPC). Every receptor here comes from a woman aged 40-49 years with alopecia areata. Some clones in this sample may be carry-over from other donors' samples.

The chain's CDR3 is CASSYSITGATEAFF. DNA for the CDR3: TGTGCCAGCAGTTACTCTATAACAGGGGCCACTGAAGCTTTCTTT. The chain employs TRBV6-6 and TRBJ1-1; TRBD1 agrees at 7 bases. Looked up from germline, CDR1 is MNHNY and CDR2 is SVGAGI (reference sequence). V was pared by 0 bases and J by 4 bases, with 5 bases of the junction left unmatched. The CDR3 has 15 residues.

This clonotype was picked up a small number of times. A junction end diverges from the germline sequence, so it may reflect a read error. The chain employs TRBV11-2 and TRBJ1-6, with D uncertain. The CDR3 is 15 residues long. CDR1 is SGHAT, CDR2 FQNNGV, per germline. The CDR3 coding sequence is TGTGCCAGCAGCTTAGATCCGCTTGAAAACTCACCCATCCACTTT. This encodes CASSLDPLENSPIHF.

V and J are TRBV6-5 and TRBJ1-2; TRBD1 matches at 7 bases. Germline-derived CDR1 and CDR2 are MNHEY and SVGAGI. The CDR3 length is 15 residues. The ends lost 6 bases at V and 8 bases at J; junction bases unmatched: 15. DNA of the CDR3: TGTGCCAGCAGCCAGAGGGACAGACCGGTTCGGGGCTACACCTTC. Translation gives CASSQRDRPVRGYTF.

This chain uses TRBV10-3 with TRBJ2-3; D is ambiguous. The V end was cut by 4 bases, the J end by 2 bases, with 4 bases between. Germline CDR1 and CDR2: ENHRY and SYGVKD. The CDR3 covers 12 residues. The CDR3, as DNA: TGTGCCATCAGTGGACACACAGATACGCAGTATTTT. It specifies CAISGHTDTQYF.

With respect to this clonotype: A much larger clone sits a single nucleotide away, making a read error possible. The rearrangement uses TRBV7-6 and TRBJ2-1; 8 bases match TRBD2. The CDR3 has 16 residues. Germline CDR1 and CDR2: SGHVS and FNYEAQ. The CDR3 DNA reads as TGTGCCAGCAGCTTGGCCGGGACTAGAATCTACTATGAGCAGTTCTTC. It specifies CASSLAGTRIYYEQFF.

This clonotype was seen at least ten times. The chain is built from TRBV5-1 and TRBJ1-1, with D unresolved. This CDR3 has 12 residues. The V end was cut by 1 base, the J end by 5 bases, with 6 bases between. CDR1 is SGHRS and CDR2 is YFSETQ in the germline V gene. The CDR3 DNA reads as TGCGCCAGCAGCTTGCGCGGGACTGAAGCTTTCTTT. Its translation: CASSLRGTEAFF.

Ten or more counts support this clonotype. The rearrangement links TRBV5-1 to TRBJ1-1, with D maybe TRBD1 (6 bases). Germline V gene data show CDR1 as SGHRS and CDR2 as YFSETQ. V was trimmed by 2 bases and J by 2 bases, leaving 10 bases between them. This CDR3 contains 14 residues. The CDR3 bases are TGCGCCAGCAGCTTTAGGGGGGGCAACACTGAAGCTTTCTTT. Its translation: CASSFRGGNTEAFF.

The CDR3 here is CASSHSVREQYF. In DNA, the CDR3 is TGTGCCAGCAGCCACAGCGTGCGGGAGCAGTACTTC. The chain combines TRBV7-9 with TRBJ2-7; D uncertain. CDR1 is SEHNR, CDR2 FQNEAQ, per germline (reference sequence). V was pared by 5 bases and J by 7 bases, with 12 bases between. CDR3 size: 12 residues.

This chain connects TRBV9 to TRBJ1-1; possibly TRBD1 for D (5 bases). The V and J ends lost 0 bases and 7 bases respectively, with 13 bases between them. The CDR3 runs 14 residues. Germline V gives CDR1 SGDLS, CDR2 YYNGEE. CDR3 nucleotides: TGTGCCAGCAGCGTAGCCCCGCGGGGGGGTGAAGCTTTCTTT. Its protein is CASSVAPRGGEAFF.

This clonotype was picked up many times. V is TRBV9 and J is TRBJ2-7; D possibly matches TRBD1 or TRBD2 (5 bases each). CDR3 length: 10 amino acids. V lost 0 bases, J lost 11 bases, and 6 bases lay in between. Germline-derived CDR1 and CDR2 are SGDLS and YYNGEE. The CDR3 sequence: CASSVGGKYF. Here the CDR3 DNA reads TGTGCCAGCAGCGTAGGGGGGAAGTACTTC.

This sequence joins TRBV18 and TRBJ2-5; D remains unclear. V dropped 3 bases and J dropped 5 bases, with 10 bases sitting between them. This CDR3 spans 13 amino acids. Germline CDR1 and CDR2: KGHSH and LQKENI. The CDR3 region is CASSPREEETQYF. The CDR3 DNA follows: TGTGCCAGCTCACCCCGTGAAGAGGAGACCCAGTACTTC.

This clonotype was recorded at least ten times. V and J are TRBV20-1 and TRBJ2-3; TRBD1 matches at 9 bases. The CDR3 has 16 amino acids. Germline V lookup: CDR1 DFQATT, CDR2 SNEGSKA (reference sequence). With 6 bases clipped from V and 4 bases from J, the junction kept 14 bases outside the gene matches. The CDR3 is CSATAWGQGPPDTQYF. The CDR3 region has the DNA TGCAGTGCCACCGCCTGGGGACAGGGTCCCCCAGATACGCAGTATTTT.

The sample holds many counts of this clonotype. V is TRBV20-1 and J is TRBJ2-7, with D possibly being TRBD1 or TRBD2 (5 bases each). Trimming took off 3 bases at V and 3 bases at J, with 12 bases between the two ends. In germline, CDR1 is DFQATT, CDR2 SNEGSKA (reference sequence). The CDR3 is 13 amino acids. The CDR3 region has the DNA TGCAGTGCTAGGAGGGGCAGCGGCTACGAGCAGTACTTC. Its protein product is CSARRGSGYEQYF.

This clonotype was observed a handful of times. The chain is built from TRBV3-1 and TRBJ1-2, with D perhaps TRBD1 (6 bases). Trimming cost V 2 bases and J 5 bases, with 18 bases left between them. The length of the CDR3 is 16 residues. Germline CDR1 LGHDT, CDR2 YNNKEL (reference sequence). CDR3 in DNA: TGTGCCAGCAGCCAAACCCCCTCGACAGGTCGATATGGCTACACCTTC. It specifies CASSQTPSTGRYGYTF.

This clonotype showed up many times. The genes are TRBV9 and TRBJ1-4, with D perhaps TRBD1 (5 bases). Germline V gene sequence: CDR1 SGDLS, CDR2 YYNGEE. This CDR3 contains 14 residues. V gave up 3 bases and J gave up 8 bases, with 14 bases separating them. For the CDR3, the DNA is TGTGCCAGCAGCGCCGGGACGGCTTGGGAAAAACTGTTTTTT. Translated: CASSAGTAWEKLFF.

Relative to its sample, this clonotype is medium-sized (0.01 to 0.1%). The chain links TRBV18 to TRBJ2-3; no clear D. The CDR3 loop spans 17 amino acids. The V gene lost 3 bases and the J gene lost 2 bases, with 18 bases spanning the gap. The germline gives CDR1 KGHSH, CDR2 LQKENI. The CDR3 here is CASSPFVARGYTDTQYF. The CDR3 DNA is TGTGCCAGCTCACCTTTCGTCGCCAGAGGATACACAGATACGCAGTATTTT.

This clonotype was detected only a few times. The chain links TRBV9 to TRBJ2-7, with 12 bases matching TRBD1. V shed 3 bases, J shed 7 bases, and the junction held 8 bases outside the gene matches. CDR3 size: 15 residues. CDR1 is SGDLS and CDR2 is YYNGEE in the germline V gene. CDR3 bases: TGTGCCAGCAGCGCCACCGGGACAGGGGGCAGGGAGCAGTACTTC. Protein product: CASSATGTGGREQYF.

This clonotype was counted at least ten times. This rearrangement joins TRBV29-1 to TRBJ1-3; unclear D gene. CDR3 length: 12 amino acids. Germline V CDR1 and CDR2: SQVTM, ANQGSEA. V lost 8 bases and J 0 bases, leaving 8 bases between the germline ends. CDR3 loop: CSFGVSGNTIYF. The CDR3 DNA reads as TGCAGCTTTGGGGTCTCTGGAAACACCATATATTTT.

This clonotype was detected ten times or more. CDR3 sequence (DNA): TGTGCCAGCAGCCGACACGGACGGGTGAACACTGAAGCTTTCTTT. Its translation is CASSRHGRVNTEAFF. The chain is built from TRBV6-5 and TRBJ1-1; D not resolved. Germline CDR1 is MNHEY and CDR2 is SVGAGI. V gave up 6 bases and J gave up 0 bases, with 14 bases separating them. The CDR3 extends over 15 amino acids.

There are many counts of this clonotype. The genes are TRBV24-1 and TRBJ2-2; TRBD1 aligns across 9 bases. Trimming cost V 4 bases and J 5 bases; bases outside gene matches: 4. Germline V CDR1 and CDR2: KGHDR, SFDVKD. This CDR3 spans 15 amino acids. The CDR3 region is CATSEGDRETGELFF. The DNA of the CDR3 is TGTGCCACCAGTGAGGGGGACAGGGAGACCGGGGAGCTGTTTTTT.

This clonotype has at least ten counts. The chain employs TRBV9 and TRBJ2-2, with D perhaps TRBD2 (6 bases). Trimming removed 4 bases from V and 4 bases from J, with 20 bases in between. Germline CDR1 and CDR2: SGDLS and YYNGEE. The CDR3 length is 17 residues. CDR3 residues: CASSHPGGVGSTGELFF. The CDR3 region has the DNA TGTGCCAGCAGCCATCCGGGCGGGGTAGGGAGCACCGGGGAGCTGTTTTTT.

This clonotype occurred many times. The chain employs TRBV20-1 and TRBJ2-1; D call uncertain. Trimming shortened V by 2 bases and J by 10 bases, and 15 bases separated the two germline ends. Germline CDR1 and CDR2: DFQATT and SNEGSKA (reference sequence). This CDR3 is built from 13 residues. CDR3 in amino acids: CSARTQILREQFF. DNA for the CDR3: TGCAGTGCTAGAACTCAAATTCTACGAGAGCAGTTCTTC.

This clonotype was seen a handful of times. The J gene is TRBJ2-7, the V gene TRBV27, with a weak D call TRBD1 (6 bases). This CDR3 is built from 15 residues. V was shortened by 2 bases and J by 2 bases, with 13 bases between the two germline ends. CDR1 MNHEY and CDR2 SMNVEV come from the germline V gene (reference sequence). The CDR3 DNA sequence: TGTGCCAGCAGTTTAACAGGGCCCTACCCCTACGAGCAGTACTTC. It encodes CASSLTGPYPYEQYF.

CDR3 sequence (DNA): TGTGCCAGCAGTGATTACACTGAAGCTTTCTTT. Protein product: CASSDYTEAFF. The chain links TRBV6-1 to TRBJ1-1; unclear D gene. V lost 3 bases and J lost 3, with 2 bases in between. Germline CDR1 and CDR2: MNHNS and SASEGT. This CDR3 has 11 residues.